This T cell receptor beta chain came from a study of cytomegalovirus exposure and HLA in healthy donors. Every donor was a healthy person donating bone marrow. Primers for the PCR totalled 60 Vbeta and 13 Jbeta. Measured with immunoSEQ multiplex PCR; TCRdb has only the in-frame clones, and not every one. The sample has about 220,000 clones, roughly 80% seen once. CDR1 MGHRA and CDR2 YSYEKL come from the germline V gene. Trimming left V 0 bases short and J 4 bases short, with 15 bases between. This CDR3 is built from 16 residues. This clonotype was sampled from a man aged 35-49 years in good health and CMV-seropositive. This chain connects TRBV4-1 to TRBJ1-1; the D gene is possibly TRBD1 (6 bases). Material for sequencing was PBMCs. Here the CDR3 DNA reads TGCGCCAGCAGCCAAGAGGGCGGGGGGCTTATCACTGAAGCTTTCTTT. This gives the protein CASSQEGGGLITEAFF.